Presented here are 16 T cell receptor beta chains from one specimen sequenced in a study of Ad26.COV2.S vaccination and SARS-CoV-2 variants. TCRdb's copy holds only in-frame clones and misses some; the assay was immunoSEQ multiplex PCR. This repertoire shows 300,000 to 400,000 clones, about nine tenths found once; its top ten account for roughly 3.1%. The sample's treatment: 15 to 20 received Ad26.COV2.S at low or high dose, single or two shots; a few received placebo; per-sample allocation not given. Specimen acquisition occurred on day 63 following the initial vaccine or placebo injection. The source material was peripheral blood, sampled in a trial of Ad26.COV2.S vaccine versus placebo. The source is a person between 18 and 65 years old who received the Ad26.COV2.S COVID-19 vaccine or a placebo.

The chain is built from TRBV9 and TRBJ1-3, with D maybe TRBD1 (5 bases). CDR3 size: 14 residues. Between the trimmed V and J ends, which lost 0 bases and 4 bases, there was a span of 8 bases. Germline V lookup: CDR1 SGDLS, CDR2 YYNGEE. CDR3 in amino acids: CASSVAGIGNTIYF. In nucleotides, the CDR3 is TGTGCCAGCAGCGTAGCAGGGATCGGAAACACCATATATTTT.

This clone has a handful of counts. CDR3 bases: TGCGCCAGCAAGTATGGTGCTCGGGACAATGAGCAGTTCTTC. Encoded protein: CASKYGARDNEQFF. This rearrangement joins TRBV5-1 to TRBJ2-1, with D unresolved. Trimming left V 6 bases short and J 5 bases short, with 15 bases between. The CDR3 contains 14 residues. Germline CDR1 is SGHRS and CDR2 is YFSETQ.

V is TRBV6-5 and J is TRBJ2-3, with D unclear. Trimming left V 2 bases short and J 10 bases short, with 13 bases between. Germline V gene lookup returns CDR1 MNHEY and CDR2 SVGAGI. The CDR3 has 13 amino acids. The CDR3 is CASSYLGPYAQYF. The CDR3 DNA follows: TGTGCCAGCAGTTACCTGGGCCCCTATGCGCAGTATTTT.

Details on this clone: The same CDR3 arises from other DNA sequences in this sample as well. This chain uses TRBV7-2 with TRBJ1-1; D remains unclear. Germline lookup yields CDR1 SGHTA and CDR2 FQGNSA. With 5 bases removed from V and 0 bases from J, the gap between germline ends came to 10 bases. The CDR3 sequence is 14 residues long. CDR3 amino acids: CASSPGLMNTEAFF. The CDR3 DNA sequence: TGTGCCAGCAGCCCCGGCCTAATGAACACTGAAGCTTTCTTT.

The chain carries TRBV5-5 and TRBJ1-1, with D possibly matching TRBD1 (6 bases). CDR1 is SGHKS and CDR2 is YYEKEE in the germline V gene (reference sequence). V shed 5 bases and J shed 0 bases, with 14 bases lying between them. CDR3 length: 15 amino acids. The CDR3 region has the DNA TGTGCCAGCAGAGCCCCGGGACATTTGAACACTGAAGCTTTCTTT. Amino acids: CASRAPGHLNTEAFF.

The table lists this clone with a few counts. The chain links TRBV19 to TRBJ2-1; the D call may be TRBD1 or TRBD2 (5 bases each). The CDR3 totals 13 residues. V lost 6 bases, J lost 4 bases, and 10 bases lay in between. Germline CDR1 is LNHDA and CDR2 is SQIVND (reference sequence). CDR3 sequence reads: CASSEGSYNEQFF. CDR3 coding DNA: TGTGCCAGTAGCGAGGGGTCGTACAATGAGCAGTTCTTC.

The genes are TRBV19 and TRBJ2-5, with a weak D call TRBD1 (5 bases). The ends were cut back, 4 bases at V and 1 base at J, with 10 bases in the middle. CDR3 size: 14 residues. Germline CDR1 LNHDA, CDR2 SQIVND (reference sequence). As DNA, the CDR3 is TGTGCCAGTAGTAAGCAGGGCTCCCAAGAGACCCAGTACTTC. Its translation: CASSKQGSQETQYF. Supplemented by reference TRBV19 and TRBJ2-5, the full variable domain reads DGGITQSPKYLFRKEGQNVTLSCEQNLNHDAMYWYRQDPGQGLRLIYYSQIVNDFQKGDIAEGYSVSREKKESFPLTVTSAQKNPTAFYLCASSKQGSQETQYFGPGTRLLVL.

This chain joins TRBV12-5 and TRBJ2-3; D is perhaps TRBD2 (5 bases). This CDR3 contains 13 residues. The germline gives CDR1 LGHNT, CDR2 FRNRAP. The germline V and J ends were trimmed by 5 bases and 11 bases, with 17 bases remaining between them. The CDR3 nucleotides are TGTGCTAGTGGTCCCCGAGACGGGATTGGGCAGTATTTT. This translates into CASGPRDGIGQYF.

The chain links TRBV3-1 (or the pseudogene TRBV3-2) to TRBJ2-1, with 16 bases matching TRBD2. Germline V gene data show CDR1 as LGHDT and CDR2 as YNNKEL (reference sequence). The CDR3 contains 21 residues. V lost 0 bases and J lost 3; bases outside the gene matches: 11. CDR3 amino acids: CASSQELHPGLAGGFYNEQFF. The CDR3 DNA reads TGTGCCAGCAGCCAAGAACTACACCCGGGACTAGCGGGGGGGTTCTACAATGAGCAGTTCTTC.

This clone is a singleton in its sample. The chain joins TRBV27 to TRBJ1-2, with D perhaps TRBD1 (5 bases). The CDR3 runs 13 residues. V lost 6 bases to trimming and J lost 4 bases, with 12 bases between them. Looked up from germline, CDR1 is MNHEY and CDR2 is SMNVEV (reference sequence). CDR3 residues: CASRPGRTYGYTF. The CDR3 DNA sequence: TGTGCCAGCAGGCCGGGACGGACCTATGGCTACACCTTC.

The chain combines TRBV4-3 with TRBJ1-4; 7 bases line up with TRBD1. This CDR3 region has 16 residues. CDR1 is LGHNA, CDR2 YSLEER, per germline. Trimming took 1 base from V and 7 from J; bases not matched to a gene: 9. The CDR3 DNA is TGCGCCAGCAGCCAAGGAGGGCAGGGGGGGGGTGAAAAACTGTTTTTT. Its translation: CASSQGGQGGGEKLFF.

In nucleotides, the CDR3 is TGTGCCAGCTCACCCTCGGGGGGGGCCACTGAAGCTTTCTTT. Its translation is CASSPSGGATEAFF. This sequence joins TRBV18 and TRBJ1-1; the D gene is possibly TRBD1 (6 bases). CDR1 is KGHSH and CDR2 is LQKENI in the germline V gene. Trimming pared 3 bases from V and 4 bases from J, leaving 12 bases between. The CDR3 covers 14 residues. Full variable domain (outside the CDR3, taken from reference TRBV18 and TRBJ1-1): NAGVMQNPRHLVRRRGQEARLRCSPMKGHSHVYWYRQLPEEGLKFMVYLQKENIIDESGMPKERFSAEFPKEGPSILRIQQVVRGDSAAYFCASSPSGGATEAFFGQGTRLTVV.

This sequence joins TRBV15 and TRBJ2-2; D possibly corresponds to TRBD1 (5 bases). Germline values: CDR1 LNHNV, CDR2 YYDKDF (reference sequence). Trimming removed 5 bases from V and 2 bases from J, with 15 bases in between. The CDR3 spans 16 residues. In DNA, the CDR3 is TGTGCCACCAGCGGGTCGACGACAGACAACACCGGGGAGCTGTTTTTT. Translation gives CATSGSTTDNTGELFF.

The genes are TRBV2 and TRBJ2-1, with TRBD1 matching 7 bases. The CDR3 totals 15 residues. The germline V gene encodes CDR1 SNHLY and CDR2 FYNNEI. The V and J ends lost 8 bases and 0 bases, in that order; junction bases with no gene match: 7. In nucleotides, the CDR3 is TGTGCCAGCGTACCTAGGGGGCGCTCCTACAATGAGCAGTTCTTC. This translates into CASVPRGRSYNEQFF.

This chain uses TRBV27 with TRBJ1-6, with unresolved D. V gave up 2 bases and J gave up 13 bases, with 18 bases separating them. Germline CDR1 reads MNHEY; CDR2 reads SMNVEV (reference sequence). CDR3 length: 15 amino acids. The CDR3 here is CASSLNYGGITPLHF. In nucleotides, the CDR3 is TGTGCCAGCAGTTTAAATTACGGAGGAATCACCCCCCTCCACTTT.

This clone was detected only a few times. This CDR3 is CASSQGAGVGELFF. In DNA form, the CDR3 reads TGCGCCAGCAGCCAAGGTGCTGGGGTCGGGGAGCTGTTTTTT. The chain employs TRBV4-1 and TRBJ2-2; no reliable D call. Per germline, CDR1 MGHRA and CDR2 YSYEKL. The V and J ends lost 1 base and 7 bases respectively, with 10 bases between them. This CDR3 region has 14 residues.